The 22 T cell receptor beta chains in this list originate from one sample, sequenced in a study of blood T cell repertoires in COVID-19. Here immunoSEQ multiplex PCR was the method, and the copy in TCRdb shows in-frame clones only, minus some. The sample yields some 110,000 clones, roughly nine tenths seen once. Sequenced material: peripheral blood. Source of these receptors: a man aged 65 to 85 who had recovered from COVID-19.

The genes are TRBV6-5 and TRBJ2-7, with 7 bases fitting TRBD2. The CDR3 consists of 14 residues. The V gene end was trimmed by 8 bases and the J gene end by 4 bases; junction bases not matched to a gene: 11. Germline V gene sequence: CDR1 MNHEY, CDR2 SVGAGI. The CDR3 spells CASYREGPEYEQYF. The CDR3 nucleotides read TGTGCCAGCTATAGGGAGGGACCGGAATACGAGCAGTACTTC.

This clone was seen a few times. The V gene is TRBV13, the J gene TRBJ2-1, with 8 bases lining up with TRBD2. This CDR3 has 15 amino acids. The J segment lost 4 bases and the V segment lost 3 bases, leaving 5 bases of the junction unmatched. Germline CDR1 and CDR2: PRHDT and FYEKMQ (reference sequence). CDR3 nucleotides: TGTGCCAGCAGCTTTGGACTAGCAGCTTACAATGAGCAGTTCTTC. Translating it yields CASSFGLAAYNEQFF.

The rearrangement links TRBV18 to TRBJ2-5; 8 nucleotides align to TRBD1. The ends lost 3 bases at V and 4 bases at J; junction bases unmatched: 4. The germline CDR1 and CDR2 sequences are KGHSH and LQKENI. This CDR3 comprises 14 residues. CDR3 nucleotides: TGTGCCAGCTCACCCCTCGGGACAGGAGAGACCCAGTACTTC. It encodes CASSPLGTGETQYF. Filled out from reference TRBV18 and TRBJ2-5, the complete variable domain reads NAGVMQNPRHLVRRRGQEARLRCSPMKGHSHVYWYRQLPEEGLKFMVYLQKENIIDESGMPKERFSAEFPKEGPSILRIQQVVRGDSAAYFCASSPLGTGETQYFGPGTRLLVL.

This rearrangement joins TRBV6-4 to TRBJ2-3; 11 nucleotides match TRBD1. CDR3 size: 16 residues. Germline lookup yields CDR1 MRHNA and CDR2 SNTAGT. Trimming cost V 5 bases and J 2 bases; bases outside gene matches: 6. The CDR3 DNA follows: TGTGCCAGCAGTAAAGGGACAGGGGGTGACACAGATACGCAGTATTTT. Protein: CASSKGTGGDTDTQYF.

This clone has just one count. The gene calls are TRBV28 and TRBJ1-4, with a weak D call TRBD1 (5 bases). Trimming shortened V by 5 bases and J by 14 bases, and 21 bases separated the two germline ends. This CDR3 is built from 14 residues. Germline CDR1 and CDR2: MDHEN and SYDVKM. The CDR3 region is CASSLQGRSDRLFF. The CDR3 bases are TGTGCCAGCAGTCTCCAGGGTAGAAGTGATCGGCTGTTTTTT.

The chain recombines TRBV2 with TRBJ2-5; TRBD2 aligns across 8 bases. After removal of 6 bases from V and 5 bases from J, the junction contained 8 bases not matched to a gene. The CDR3 covers 14 residues. Germline values: CDR1 SNHLY, CDR2 FYNNEI. CDR3 nucleotides: TGTGCCAGCAGGCGGAGCGGGAGTCGGGAGACCCAGTACTTC. Translated: CASRRSGSRETQYF. Together with reference TRBV2 and TRBJ2-5, the CDR3 gives the full variable domain: EPEVTQTPSHQVTQMGQEVILRCVPISNHLYFYWYRQILGQKVEFLVSFYNNEISEKSEIFDDQFSVERPDGSNFTLKIRSTKLEDSAMYFCASRRSGSRETQYFGPGTRLLVL.

Here the CDR3 reads CASSLEGGASGNTIYF. The CDR3 region has the DNA TGTGCCAGCAGCCTAGAGGGAGGGGCGTCTGGAAACACCATATATTTT. V is TRBV7-8 and J is TRBJ1-3; a possible D gene is TRBD1 (5 bases). From germline, CDR1 is SGHVS and CDR2 FQNEAQ. This CDR3 has 16 residues. V shed 5 bases and J shed 1 base, with 15 bases lying between them.

This chain joins TRBV5-6 and TRBJ1-1; D ambiguous. Trimming left V 2 bases short and J 5 bases short, with 16 bases between. The CDR3 extends over 15 amino acids. Germline-derived CDR1 and CDR2 are SGHDT and YYEEEE. CDR3 sequence (DNA): TGTGCCAGCAGCTTTCTCGGCCAACCGGGAACTGAAGCTTTCTTT. Its protein product is CASSFLGQPGTEAFF.

The rearrangement joins TRBV6-6 to TRBJ1-2; TRBD1 might be the D (6 bases). CDR1 MNHNY and CDR2 SVGAGI come from the germline V gene (reference sequence). V lost 8 bases and J lost 4, with 20 bases in between. This CDR3 is 15 amino acids long. CDR3 sequence: CASHSPVQGFYGYTF. The CDR3 DNA sequence: TGTGCCAGCCACTCTCCGGTCCAGGGGTTCTATGGCTACACCTTC.

The V gene is TRBV11-2, the J gene TRBJ2-2; 7 nucleotides agree with TRBD1. V gave up 7 bases and J gave up 5 bases; unmatched junction bases: 13. Germline values: CDR1 SGHAT, CDR2 FQNNGV. This CDR3 has 16 residues. Written as DNA, the CDR3 is TGTGCCAGCACCCCCGGCAGAGGGGGCAGGACCGGGGAGCTGTTTTTT. It yields the protein CASTPGRGGRTGELFF. The whole variable domain, remainder taken from reference TRBV11-2 and TRBJ2-2, is EAGVAQSPRYKIIEKRQSVAFWCNPISGHATLYWYQQILGQGPKLLIQFQNNGVVDDSQLPKDRFSAERLKGVDSTLKIQPAKLEDSAVYLCASTPGRGGRTGELFFGEGSRLTVL.

In regard to this clone: Additional DNA sequences in this sample encode the identical CDR3. V is TRBV7-7 and J is TRBJ2-7; D is perhaps TRBD2 (5 bases). With 1 base removed from V and 0 bases from J, the gap between germline ends came to 10 bases. The CDR3 contains 15 residues. Germline CDR1 and CDR2: SSHAT and FNYEAQ (reference sequence). The CDR3 reads CASSLGVGSSYEQYF. The DNA of the CDR3 is TGTGCCAGCAGCTTAGGGGTAGGGAGCTCCTACGAGCAGTACTTC.

The chain carries TRBV18 and TRBJ1-1, with a possible D match to TRBD1 (6 bases). The CDR3 has 16 residues. Germline V gene sequence: CDR1 KGHSH, CDR2 LQKENI. V was clipped by 8 bases and J by 4 bases, with 23 bases between them. CDR3 DNA sequence: TGTGCCAGCACCCTGAGGGCGGGGGGGGCGATCACTGAAGCTTTCTTT. As protein: CASTLRAGGAITEAFF.

J is TRBJ2-3 and V is TRBV19; no firm D call. The V and J ends lost 3 bases and 0 bases respectively, with 10 bases between them. The CDR3 sequence is 15 residues long. Germline values: CDR1 LNHDA, CDR2 SQIVND (reference sequence). The CDR3 DNA is TGTGCCAGTAGTATCGCAGTGACTAGCACAGATACGCAGTATTTT. Residues: CASSIAVTSTDTQYF.

The rearrangement links TRBV10-3 to TRBJ1-1, with D possibly TRBD1 on 6 matching bases. CDR1 ENHRY and CDR2 SYGVKD come from the germline V gene. This CDR3 is 12 amino acids long. Trimming stripped 10 bases from V and 2 bases from J, with 11 bases between. The CDR3 nucleotides read TGTGCCACGCGGGGGCCAAACACTGAAGCTTTCTTT. It is translated as CATRGPNTEAFF.

The V call is TRBV27, the J call TRBJ1-6, with D tentatively TRBD1 (5 bases). The ends were cut back, 3 bases at V and 6 bases at J, with 9 bases in the middle. CDR3 length: 14 amino acids. Germline V gives CDR1 MNHEY, CDR2 SMNVEV (reference sequence). The chain's CDR3 is CASSFGGANSPLHF. In nucleotides, the CDR3 is TGTGCCAGCAGTTTTGGAGGGGCTAATTCACCCCTCCACTTT.

This clone is termed medium-sized. The J gene is TRBJ1-2, the V gene TRBV16, with a tentative D call TRBD1 (5 bases). This CDR3 is built from 15 residues. The germline CDR1 and CDR2 sequences are KGHSY and FQNENV. The V end lost 0 bases, the J end lost 4 bases, and 12 bases lay between the germline ends. CDR3 coding DNA: TGTGCCAGCAGCCAATCGTGGCAGGGTGGCTATGGCTACACCTTC. It encodes CASSQSWQGGYGYTF.

This clone was detected once. The J gene is TRBJ2-3, the V gene TRBV12-5, with 9 positions matching TRBD2. CDR3 length: 15 residues. Germline V gene data show CDR1 as LGHNT and CDR2 as FRNRAP. The V gene end was trimmed by 2 bases and the J gene end by 2 bases; junction bases not matched to a gene: 2. CDR3 amino acids: CASGLSGGFTDTQYF. The CDR3 nucleotides read TGTGCTAGTGGTTTGAGCGGGGGGTTCACAGATACGCAGTATTTT.

The chain has TRBV18 and TRBJ2-5; 8 bases fit TRBD1. CDR1 is KGHSH and CDR2 is LQKENI in the germline V gene. CDR3 length: 12 amino acids. Trimming removed 10 bases from V and 4 bases from J; junction bases left unmatched: 5. CDR3: CATGQGPETQYF. The CDR3 DNA reads as TGTGCCACCGGACAGGGCCCAGAGACCCAGTACTTC.

This sequence joins TRBV3-1 (or the pseudogene TRBV3-2) and TRBJ2-1; TRBD2 agrees at 11 bases. The CDR3 is made up of 16 amino acids. V lost 0 bases, J lost 9 bases, and 7 bases stayed unmatched. Germline V gene sequence: CDR1 LGHDT, CDR2 YNNKEL (reference sequence). The CDR3 is CASSQELASGGREQFF. CDR3 nucleotide sequence: TGTGCCAGCAGCCAAGAATTGGCTAGCGGGGGGCGTGAGCAGTTCTTC.

For this clone: This same CDR3 is encoded by further DNA sequences in the sample. The CDR3 spells CASSLRGGAYEQYF. CDR3 nucleotide sequence: TGTGCCAGCAGCCTCCGCGGGGGGGCATACGAGCAGTACTTC. V is TRBV28 and J is TRBJ2-7, with TRBD2 identical over 9 bases. The CDR3 is 14 residues long. Trimming removed 6 bases from V and 4 bases from J; junction bases left unmatched: 7. Germline V gene lookup returns CDR1 MDHEN and CDR2 SYDVKM.

The chain combines TRBV14 with TRBJ2-1; 7 positions agree with TRBD1. CDR1 and CDR2 from the germline V gene are SGHDN and FVKESK. V shed 2 bases, J shed 2 bases, and the junction held 3 bases outside the gene matches. The CDR3 has 15 amino acids. This chain's CDR3 is CASSQTGTAYNEQFF. The CDR3 DNA reads as TGTGCCAGCAGCCAAACCGGGACAGCCTACAATGAGCAGTTCTTC. Complete variable domain (other parts from reference TRBV14 and TRBJ2-1): EAGVTQFPSHSVIEKGQTVTLRCDPISGHDNLYWYRRVMGKEIKFLLHFVKESKQDESGMPNNRFLAERTGGTYSTLKVQPAELEDSGVYFCASSQTGTAYNEQFFGPGTRLTVL.

V usage is TRBV5-1 and J usage is TRBJ2-1; tentative D call: TRBD2 (6 bases). V was shortened by 1 base and J by 7 bases, with 9 bases between the two germline ends. Germline loops: CDR1 SGHRS, CDR2 YFSETQ. CDR3 size: 13 residues. The CDR3 sequence: CASSLWGRNEQFF. As DNA, the CDR3 is TGCGCCAGCAGCTTGTGGGGGAGGAATGAGCAGTTCTTC.